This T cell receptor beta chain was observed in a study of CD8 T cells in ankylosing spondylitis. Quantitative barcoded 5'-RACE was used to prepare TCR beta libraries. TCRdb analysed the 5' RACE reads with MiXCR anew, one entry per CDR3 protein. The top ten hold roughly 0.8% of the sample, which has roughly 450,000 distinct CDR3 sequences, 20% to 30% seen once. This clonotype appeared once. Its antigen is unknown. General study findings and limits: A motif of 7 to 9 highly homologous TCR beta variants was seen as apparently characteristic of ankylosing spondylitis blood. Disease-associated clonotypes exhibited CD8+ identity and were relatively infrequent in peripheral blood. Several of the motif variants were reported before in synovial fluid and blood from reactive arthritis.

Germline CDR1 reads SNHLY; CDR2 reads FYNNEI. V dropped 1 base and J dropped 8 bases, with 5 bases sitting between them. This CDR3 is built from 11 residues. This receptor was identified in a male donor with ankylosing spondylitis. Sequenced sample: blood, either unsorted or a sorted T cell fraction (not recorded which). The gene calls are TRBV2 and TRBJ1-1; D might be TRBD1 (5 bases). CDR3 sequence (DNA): TGTGCCAGCAGTGAAGGGACAGAAGCTTTCTTT. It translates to CASSEGTEAFF.